The 6 T cell receptor beta chains below come from one sample, sequenced in a study of PD-1 blockade in classical Hodgkin lymphoma. Noted time point: newly diagnosed, previously untreated cHL patient sample. TCRdb's table, derived via immunoSEQ multiplex PCR, lists solely in-frame clones and lacks some. The table shows some 70,000 clones, with 93% occurring only once. The sample taken for sequencing was peripheral blood mononuclear cells (PBMCs). All receptors come from a human donor with classical Hodgkin lymphoma.

V usage is TRBV18 and J usage is TRBJ1-1; D is uncertain. In germline, CDR1 is KGHSH, CDR2 LQKENI. V was cut by 1 base and J by 1 base, with 7 bases left in between. CDR3 length: 14 residues. The CDR3 loop is CASSPQGPNTEAFF. In DNA, the CDR3 is TGTGCCAGCTCACCACAGGGCCCGAACACTGAAGCTTTCTTT.

V and J are TRBV6-5 and TRBJ1-1; D perhaps matches TRBD1 (5 bases). V lost 10 bases, J lost 3 bases, and 9 bases lay in between. Germline V gives CDR1 MNHEY, CDR2 SVGAGI. The CDR3 totals 11 residues. CDR3 coding DNA: TGTGCCACGGGGCGGGACACTGAAGCTTTCTTT. It encodes CATGRDTEAFF.

In nucleotides, the CDR3 is TGTGCCAGCAGGGATGCAATAAGGACCACTGAAGCTTTCTTT. This translates into CASRDAIRTTEAFF. J is TRBJ1-1 and V is TRBV6-6, with D uncertain. The germline V gene encodes CDR1 MNHNY and CDR2 SVGAGI (reference sequence). With 6 bases removed from V and 4 bases from J, the gap between germline ends came to 15 bases. The CDR3 consists of 14 residues.

The rearrangement links TRBV7-8 to TRBJ2-5; TRBD2 matches at 12 bases. The CDR3 loop spans 15 amino acids. Germline V gene data show CDR1 as SGHVS and CDR2 as FQNEAQ. J gave up 5 bases and V 5 bases, and 6 bases lay outside the gene matches. DNA of the CDR3: TGTGCCAGCAGCCCGACTAGCGGGGGCCCCGAGACCCAGTACTTC. This translates into CASSPTSGGPETQYF.

The chain couples TRBV12-5 to TRBJ2-2, with TRBD1 as a possible D gene (5 bases). The CDR3 is made up of 14 amino acids. Trimming shortened V by 3 bases and J by 6 bases, and 11 bases separated the two germline ends. CDR1 and CDR2 from the germline V gene are LGHNT and FRNRAP. CDR3 in amino acids: CASGLGEGAGELFF. As DNA, the CDR3 is TGTGCTAGTGGTTTAGGGGAAGGAGCCGGGGAGCTGTTTTTT.

The gene calls are TRBV7-9 and TRBJ2-7, with D possibly being TRBD2 (5 bases). Per the germline V gene, CDR1 is SEHNR and CDR2 is FQNEAQ (reference sequence). The CDR3 consists of 14 residues. Trimming stripped 3 bases from V and 6 bases from J, with 15 bases between. The CDR3 DNA reads as TGTGCCAGCAGCTTTCACGGGGAAGGCGGCGAGCAGTACTTC. Protein sequence: CASSFHGEGGEQYF.